A selection of T cell receptor beta chains follows, all from one sample in a study of Ad26.COV2.S vaccination and SARS-CoV-2 variants. The protocol was immunoSEQ multiplex PCR, while the TCRdb copy is restricted to in-frame clones and leaves out a portion. The top ten hold around 1.7% of the sample, which has about 390,000 clones, about 90% seen once. The starting material was peripheral blood, obtained in a trial of Ad26.COV2.S vaccine versus placebo. The source is a person between 18 and 60 years old who received the Ad26.COV2.S COVID-19 vaccine or a placebo. Each CDR3 is given with its conserved first and last residue. A D gene is named only where the DNA matches it firmly. A clone size is listed for some rows: how often the clone was seen (once, few, many), or a class if it is expanded.

J gene | clone size | V gene | D gene | CDR3 protein | CDR3 DNA
TRBJ2-7 | . | TRBV29-1 | . | CSVEEWDRPYEQYF | TGCAGCGTTGAAGAGTGGGACCGGCCCTACGAGCAGTACTTC
TRBJ1-1 | few | TRBV5-1 | . | CASSLLTAPEAFF | TGCGCCAGCAGCTTGCTGACGGCCCCTGAAGCTTTCTTT
TRBJ1-1 | . | TRBV5-1 | . | CASSLVGLNTEAFF | TGCGCCAGCAGCTTGGTCGGCCTGAACACTGAAGCTTTCTTT
TRBJ1-1 | . | TRBV20-1 | . | CSARVNTEAFF | TGCAGTGCTAGGGTGAACACTGAAGCTTTCTTT
TRBJ1-1 | . | TRBV19 | . | CASSTLFLSQAFF | TGTGCCAGTAGCACCCTTTTTCTGTCGCAAGCTTTCTTT
TRBJ2-3 | . | TRBV18 | . | CASSPRGGRDTQYF | TGTGCCAGCTCACCACGGGGGGGGCGAGATACGCAGTATTTT
TRBJ1-4 | . | TRBV5-1 | . | CARPGSNEKLFF | TGCGCCAGGCCTGGGAGTAATGAAAAACTGTTTTTT
TRBJ2-2 | . | TRBV6-6 | TRBD1 | CAIRQEWTGNTGELFF | TGTGCCATCAGACAAGAATGGACAGGGAACACCGGGGAGCTGTTTTTT
TRBJ2-4 | . | TRBV3-1/TRBV3-2 | . | CASSLSDIQYF | TGTGCCAGCAGCCTTAGCGACATTCAGTACTTC
TRBJ2-3 | . | TRBV19 | . | CASNSGYTDTQYF | TGTGCCAGTAATAGCGGCTACACAGATACGCAGTATTTT
TRBJ2-3 | . | TRBV2 | TRBD2 | CASRDLAGGLADTQYF | TGTGCCAGCAGGGACCTAGCGGGGGGGCTGGCAGATACGCAGTATTTT
TRBJ1-1 | . | TRBV27 | TRBD1 | CASSLLGRGRETEAFF | TGTGCCAGCAGTTTACTGGGAAGGGGGCGGGAGACTGAAGCTTTCTTT
TRBJ2-3 | . | TRBV4-3 | . | CASSREMQGTTDTQYF | TGCGCCAGCAGCCGAGAAATGCAGGGGACCACAGATACGCAGTATTTT
TRBJ2-1 | . | TRBV4-1 | TRBD2 | CASSQVPAGTSLHEQFF | TGCGCCAGCAGCCAAGTGCCCGCCGGGACTAGCCTTCATGAGCAGTTCTTC
TRBJ2-1 | . | TRBV3-1/TRBV3-2 | . | CASSLGASVHEGMLQFF | TGTGCCAGCAGCCTTGGGGCCAGCGTACATGAGGGGATGTTGCAGTTCTTC
TRBJ2-1 | . | TRBV19 | . | CASSHDSYNEQFF | TGTGCCAGTAGTCATGACAGTTACAATGAGCAGTTCTTC
TRBJ2-7 | . | TRBV6-6 | TRBD1 | CASSWGQGESYEQYF | TGTGCCAGCAGTTGGGGACAGGGGGAGTCCTACGAGCAGTACTTC
TRBJ1-1 | . | TRBV5-6 | TRBD1 | CASSHYGQGARGTEAFF | TGTGCCAGCAGCCACTACGGACAGGGGGCGCGGGGCACTGAAGCTTTCTTT
TRBJ1-4 | . | TRBV19 | . | CASSTKVRDPVFPIWEKLFF | TGTGCCAGTAGTACCAAGGTCCGGGACCCGGTTTTTCCTATTTGGGAAAAACTGTTTTTT
TRBJ2-1 | . | TRBV11-2 | . | CASSYSSGGNNEQFF | TGTGCCAGCAGCTATTCCTCCGGGGGCAACAATGAGCAGTTCTTC
TRBJ1-3 | . | TRBV4-1 | . | CASSRRTENSGNTIYF | TGCGCCAGCAGCCGGCGGACAGAGAACTCTGGAAACACCATATATTTT
TRBJ2-2 | . | TRBV25-1 | . | CASSDGGWYTGELFF | TGTGCCAGCAGTGACGGGGGATGGTACACCGGGGAGCTGTTTTTT
TRBJ1-2 | . | TRBV7-9 | TRBD1 | CASSQTGDGNYGYTF | TGTGCCAGCAGCCAAACAGGGGACGGCAACTATGGCTACACCTTC
TRBJ2-3 | . | TRBV5-6 | . | CASRQAPTDTQYF | TGTGCCAGCAGACAGGCACCCACAGATACGCAGTATTTT
TRBJ2-3 | . | TRBV4-2 | . | CASSRGSLTDTQYF | TGTGCCAGCAGCCGGGGCAGTCTAACAGATACGCAGTATTTT
TRBJ2-1 | . | TRBV6-2/TRBV6-3 | TRBD2 | CASSRGLAGHNEQFF | TGTGCCAGCAGTCGGGGACTAGCGGGGCACAATGAGCAGTTCTTC
TRBJ2-7 | once | TRBV4-1 | . | CASSQDGREHYEQYF | TGCGCCAGCAGCCAAGATGGCCGGGAACACTACGAGCAGTACTTC
TRBJ2-3 | . | TRBV6-1 | TRBD1 | CASSEGRGRTDTQYF | TGTGCCAGCAGTGAAGGAAGGGGGCGAACAGATACGCAGTATTTT
TRBJ1-3 | . | TRBV6-2/TRBV6-3 | . | CASSYWRDPGYPGNTIYF | TGTGCCAGCAGTTACTGGCGGGACCCGGGCTACCCTGGAAACACCATATATTTT
TRBJ2-2 | . | TRBV19 | TRBD2 | CASSPGTRITGELFF | TGTGCCAGTAGCCCCGGGACTAGGATCACCGGGGAGCTGTTTTTT
TRBJ2-4 | . | TRBV7-2 | TRBD2 | CASSLVWLAGEKNIQYF | TGTGCCAGCAGCTTAGTTTGGCTAGCGGGGGAAAAAAACATTCAGTACTTC
TRBJ2-1 | once | TRBV19 | TRBD2 | CASSWLAENEQFF | TGTGCCAGTAGTTGGCTAGCGGAAAATGAGCAGTTCTTC
TRBJ1-5 | . | TRBV21-1 | . | CASSKARREVGKIGSNQPQHF | TGTGCCAGCAGCAAAGCGAGGAGGGAGGTTGGTAAAATTGGGAGCAATCAGCCCCAGCATTTT